This T cell receptor (beta chain) comes out of a study of response to subunit inactivated influenza vaccine. CDR1 is MGHRA and CDR2 is YSYEKL in the germline V gene. J lost 7 bases, V lost 1 base, and 12 bases had no gene match. The CDR3 extends over 17 amino acids. TCRdb processed the RT-PCR reads anew with MiXCR; each CDR3 protein has one entry. This table holds hundreds of thousands of distinct CDR3 sequences, 15% to 18% found once. This material consisted of PBMCs from blood, taken 11 to 12 days after vaccination. This sequence joins TRBV4-1 and TRBJ2-3, with TRBD2 matching over 9 bases. This receptor was identified in a man over 45 who received an inactivated influenza vaccine. The CDR3, as DNA: TGCGCCAGCAGCCAAGCCGTACAGCGGGGGGTGGTAAATACGCAGTATTTT. It translates to CASSQAVQRGVVNTQYF.